The 21 T cell receptor beta chains below were found in one sample sequenced in a study of blood T cell repertoires in COVID-19. Sequenced by immunoSEQ multiplex PCR; TCRdb stores in-frame clones only, minus some. The table records 45,000 to 70,000 clones, 84% of them present only once. Source material: peripheral blood. These receptors all stem from a woman of 80 years or more with acute or convalescent COVID-19.

The chain employs TRBV27 and TRBJ1-1; the D is unclear. V was trimmed by 0 bases and J by 1 base, leaving 12 bases between them. Germline values: CDR1 MNHEY, CDR2 SMNVEV (reference sequence). CDR3 size: 16 residues. CDR3 region: CASSLSVSIENTEAFF. The CDR3 DNA is TGTGCCAGCAGTTTATCGGTAAGCATAGAGAACACTGAAGCTTTCTTT.

The chain couples TRBV6-5 to TRBJ2-2, with D uncertain. This CDR3 has 15 residues. Trimming shortened V by 6 bases and J by 0 bases, and 11 bases separated the two germline ends. Germline lookup yields CDR1 MNHEY and CDR2 SVGAGI. The CDR3 region has the DNA TGTGCCAGCAGACCAGGCGCTACGAACACCGGGGAGCTGTTTTTT. This encodes CASRPGATNTGELFF.

The chain joins TRBV25-1 to TRBJ2-1; D might be TRBD1 (6 bases). The length of the CDR3 is 15 residues. V lost 5 bases to trimming and J lost 1 base, with 12 bases between them. The germline V gene has CDR1 MGHDK and CDR2 SYGVNS. For the CDR3, the DNA is TGTGCCAGCAGTCCAGGGGAAGAATCCTACAATGAGCAGTTCTTC. It yields the protein CASSPGEESYNEQFF.

V is TRBV7-2 and J is TRBJ2-7; D might be TRBD2 (5 bases). Germline V lookup: CDR1 SGHTA, CDR2 FQGNSA. This CDR3 region has 15 residues. V shed 5 bases and J shed 7 bases, with 21 bases lying between them. Written as DNA, the CDR3 is TGTGCCAGCAGCCTTTCTATGCAGGCGACGGGGGAGCAGTACTTC. It is translated as CASSLSMQATGEQYF.

The chain combines TRBV24-1 with TRBJ1-2; a weak D match, TRBD1 (6 bases). CDR3 size: 15 residues. Germline V gene sequence: CDR1 KGHDR, CDR2 SFDVKD. Trimming removed 3 bases at V and 3 bases at J, with 13 bases between. The CDR3 coding sequence is TGTGCCACCAGTGATCGCGGACAGTCTCACTATGGCTACACCTTC. Protein product: CATSDRGQSHYGYTF.

The chain employs TRBV24-1 and TRBJ2-1; 7 bases map to TRBD2. V shed 4 bases, J shed 6 bases, and the junction held 5 bases outside the gene matches. The CDR3 has 14 amino acids. Germline V gene data show CDR1 as KGHDR and CDR2 as SFDVKD. CDR3 sequence (DNA): TGTGCCACCAGTGAACCCGGGAGGTCCAATGAGCAGTTCTTC. Amino acids: CATSEPGRSNEQFF.

DNA for the CDR3: TGTGCCAGTACCCCCGGACAGGCGAAGAACACTGAAGCTTTCTTT. This gives the protein CASTPGQAKNTEAFF. The V call is TRBV19, the J call TRBJ1-1, with 7 bases lining up with TRBD1. Germline-derived CDR1 and CDR2 are LNHDA and SQIVND (reference sequence). V shed 7 bases, J shed 1 base, and the junction held 9 bases outside the gene matches. This CDR3 has 15 residues.

This chain links TRBV6-5 with TRBJ1-3; tentative D call: TRBD1 (6 bases). Germline V CDR1 and CDR2: MNHEY, SVGAGI. The CDR3 covers 15 residues. Deletions cut 8 bases from V and 2 bases from J, with 16 bases between. CDR3 sequence: CASGRTDKTGNTIYF. Here the CDR3 DNA reads TGTGCCAGCGGACGGACAGATAAAACTGGAAACACCATATATTTT.

This clone was observed a few times. The chain recombines TRBV10-3 with TRBJ2-5; 9 bases align to TRBD2. CDR3 size: 15 residues. The junction had 6 bases not matched to a gene; V was cut back by 2 bases and J by 5 bases. The germline gives CDR1 ENHRY, CDR2 SYGVKD. CDR3 residues: CAISETTSGRETQYF. The CDR3 nucleotides are TGTGCCATCAGTGAGACGACTAGCGGCCGGGAGACCCAGTACTTC.

This chain connects TRBV29-1 to TRBJ1-2; 10 nucleotides align to TRBD1. The CDR3 length is 15 residues. V shed 6 bases and J 6 bases; nucleotides not matched to a gene: 13. CDR1 is SQVTM, CDR2 ANQGSEA, per germline. The CDR3 protein is CSVGDRQGAGNGYTF. The DNA of the CDR3 is TGCAGCGTGGGGGATAGACAGGGGGCAGGTAATGGCTACACCTTC.

This chain joins TRBV7-2 and TRBJ1-5; the D gene is possibly TRBD1 (5 bases). Per the germline V gene, CDR1 is SGHTA and CDR2 is FQGNSA. V lost 5 bases and J 3 bases, leaving 14 bases between the germline ends. This CDR3 has 15 residues. CDR3 nucleotides: TGTGCCAGCAGCCCGGGACTTTTTCTCAATCAGCCCCAGCATTTT. Protein: CASSPGLFLNQPQHF.

This clone was detected only a few times. The junction and the germline gene differ at one end; a read error may be behind it. The rearrangement uses TRBV5-4 and TRBJ2-1; D uncertain. CDR1 and CDR2 (germline): SGHNT, YYREEE (reference sequence). The CDR3 length is 11 residues. DNA for the CDR3: TGTGCCAGCAGCTCGGCGGTCCTCACGCTCTTC. Translation: CASSSAVLTLF.

V and J are TRBV7-6 and TRBJ1-1; D call uncertain. In germline, CDR1 is SGHVS, CDR2 FNYEAQ. The CDR3 covers 14 residues. V dropped 5 bases and J dropped 1 base, with 11 bases sitting between them. The CDR3 DNA follows: TGTGCCAGCAGCCCCTTCCGACAGAACACTGAAGCTTTCTTT. Translation: CASSPFRQNTEAFF.

This sequence joins TRBV3-1 (or the pseudogene TRBV3-2) and TRBJ2-1; no definite D call. The CDR3 spans 13 residues. Deletions cut 4 bases from V and 2 bases from J, with 6 bases between. CDR1 and CDR2 (germline): LGHDT, YNNKEL (reference sequence). The CDR3: CASSPFPYNEQFF. The CDR3 DNA reads as TGTGCCAGCAGCCCGTTTCCCTACAATGAGCAGTTCTTC.

This clone occurred once. V usage is TRBV2 and J usage is TRBJ1-1; D gene ambiguous. The CDR3 covers 14 residues. Germline CDR1 is SNHLY and CDR2 is FYNNEI. The ends were cut back, 6 bases at V and 1 base at J, with 12 bases in the middle. The CDR3 DNA follows: TGTGCCAGCAGGTGGACGGAGGGGAACACTGAAGCTTTCTTT. This sequence encodes CASRWTEGNTEAFF.

V gene TRBV24-1 combines with J gene TRBJ1-1, with TRBD1 matching 8 bases. The germline CDR1 and CDR2 sequences are KGHDR and SFDVKD. This CDR3 has 14 amino acids. The V and J ends lost 5 bases and 6 bases, in that order; junction bases with no gene match: 7. For the CDR3, the DNA is TGTGCCACCAGTGCTCCCTTGACAGGGGCTGAAGCTTTCTTT. Residues: CATSAPLTGAEAFF.

The chain is built from TRBV2 and TRBJ2-2; 8 bases agree with TRBD2. Trimming took 3 bases from V and 7 from J; bases not matched to a gene: 4. Germline CDR1 SNHLY, CDR2 FYNNEI. The CDR3 spans 14 residues. CDR3 in amino acids: CASSEFLAGGELFF. CDR3 DNA sequence: TGTGCCAGCAGTGAGTTTCTAGCGGGCGGGGAGCTGTTTTTT.

This clone was counted only a few times. The chain has TRBV3-1 (or the pseudogene TRBV3-2) and TRBJ1-1, with D uncertain. Germline V gene lookup returns CDR1 LGHDT and CDR2 YNNKEL (reference sequence). The length of the CDR3 is 12 residues. Trimming cost V 4 bases and J 1 base, with 4 bases left between them. CDR3 sequence: CASSRGNTEAFF. The CDR3 region has the DNA TGTGCCAGCAGCCGAGGGAACACTGAAGCTTTCTTT.

This clone has a single count. V gene TRBV6-5 combines with J gene TRBJ2-1, with 7 bases aligning to TRBD1. Germline V gene sequence: CDR1 MNHEY, CDR2 SVGAGI. V shed 6 bases and J 10 bases; nucleotides not matched to a gene: 12. There are 14 residues in the CDR3. The CDR3 is CASSLTGTAREQFF. The DNA of the CDR3 is TGTGCCAGCAGCCTAACCGGGACAGCTCGGGAGCAGTTCTTC.

The chain links TRBV7-2 to TRBJ2-6; no definite D call. The V end lost 0 bases, the J end lost 0 bases, and 6 bases lay between the germline ends. Germline loops: CDR1 SGHTA, CDR2 FQGNSA. The CDR3 covers 16 residues. For the CDR3, the DNA is TGTGCCAGCAGCTTAGCGAGAACCTCTGGGGCCAACGTCCTGACTTTC. Translation gives CASSLARTSGANVLTF.

In its sample, this clone was seen many times. The J gene is TRBJ1-2, the V gene TRBV6-5; D remains ambiguous. The CDR3 runs to 13 residues. Germline V gives CDR1 MNHEY, CDR2 SVGAGI. The ends were cut back, 4 bases at V and 6 bases at J, with 12 bases in the middle. Written as DNA, the CDR3 is TGTGCCAGCAGTTCCCTCCTGGCGGATGGCTACACCTTC. It yields the protein CASSSLLADGYTF.